Below, one TCR beta chain is given with its context. Its antigen has not been determined. Per-base quality was not reported, and no clone a single base away is much larger than it. One collaborating source in Seattle enrolled patients during active infection and followed them longitudinally through the course of disease. Whole blood was collected in K2EDTA tubes by collaborating institutions according to the institutions' own protocols. For TCRbeta analysis, collaborators shipped samples in one of three forms: frozen whole blood, isolated PBMCs, or DNA extracted from either of those sample types. The CDR3 contains 18 residues, cysteine and phenylalanine counted. Solely the CDR3 DNA is kept, with 54 bases framed from the first base. V has 4 bases trimmed and J has 5 bases trimmed; junction bases matching no gene number 17. The CDR1 and CDR2 encoded by the germline V gene are SQVTM and ANQGSEA. The data stem from a study of blood T cell repertoires in COVID-19 (dated by TCRdb to about 2020). General notes on the study: Samples covering the acute and convalescent phases of COVID-19 were provided by collaborators in the United States, Italy and Spain. The material from the prospective study consisted of cDNA or gDNA derived from T cells, B-cell-depleted T cells, or PBMCs. Subjects who had been exposed to COVID-19, were actively infected with it, or had recovered from it provided the deeply sampled blood TCRbeta repertoires that made up the dataset. The repertoires were made available in a free public database intended to serve as a resource for research on the immune response to SARS-CoV-2. Samples came from the ongoing ImmuneRACE study (first 160 participants) plus 1,254 subjects from 6 global collaborators. The sample metadata nearly always contained a de-identified subject ID, COVID-19 status, age in years and sex. Where available, HLA class I and class II types were taken from metadata supplied by the sample provider and were not determined by assay-based typing. What the authors observed across the whole study: Clinical and demographic metadata were provided uncurated, with the amount varying by source and participant.

TCRbeta CDR3 regions were amplified from genomic DNA by means of the immunoSEQ Assay, a bias-controlled multiplex PCR. In the source study's methods: The number of nucleated cells in each sample was estimated by amplification of reference gene primers within the assay. To quantify the absolute abundance of each unique TCRbeta CDR3 rearrangement, sequence reads were collapsed and filtered. For each sample, productive Simpson clonality was calculated as the square root of Simpson's diversity index over productive rearrangements. In its TCRdb copy, this immuneACCESS table keeps in-frame sequences only and misses some clones. Where compared with another copy, unresolved V genes explain less than half of these, and the others have no known cause. V, J and clone size are those of that table, while D and trimming were read from the DNA. The sample yields around 47,000 clones; approximately 90% were counted once. Together, the top ten hold about 3.7% of the sample.

The chain is encoded by TRBV29-1 joined to TRBJ1-4; 9 central bases correspond to TRBD1. The source of this sequence is a man aged 40-55 years with COVID-19, enrolled during active disease. Input material: peripheral blood. The nucleotides are TGCAGCGTTGTGGGCAACAGGGGGCTGGGGAAGGGAAATGAAAAACTGTTTTTT. Its coded protein is CSVVGNRGLGKGNEKLFF.